This entry features one T cell receptor beta chain sequence. The count of this clone is one. Its recognized antigen is unknown. No per-base quality is available; no much larger clone lies one base away. The time point label, as the study defines it: cells obtained before transplantation from donor or recipient. CD3+CD4+ and CD3+CD8+ populations were FACS-sorted from unstimulated pre-transplant donor and recipient cells taken from spleen or lymph nodes. V sheds 2 bases and J sheds 4 bases, leaving 8 bases between their ends. Looking up the germline V gene (reference sequence) yields CDR1 LNHDA and CDR2 SQIVND. The CDR3 runs 13 residues from the cysteine to the phenylalanine. The only DNA kept is the CDR3, 39 bases in frame from the first base. The source of the sample is a study of graft-versus-host responses after intestinal transplantation listed by TCRdb under 2021. About the investigation overall: Recipients received multivisceral, liver-intestinal, or isolated intestinal transplants. Donor T cell macrochimerism was defined as a peak of at least 4% donor T cells among recipient peripheral blood mononuclear cells. The cohort enrolled under 25 intestinal transplant recipients including one retransplant, and a few patients lacking pretransplant specimens were excluded. Alloreactive clones were identified by sequencing pre-transplant mixed lymphocyte reaction products and comparing them with unstimulated pre-transplant donor and recipient T cells. All recipients received anti-thymocyte globulin induction followed by maintenance tacrolimus and steroids for around 3 years. Samples from a few later patients were sequenced in-house on an Illumina MiSeq with MiXCR processing rather than by the commercial service. Bulk TCR-beta CDR3 sequencing was used to track graft-versus-host and host-versus-graft alloreactive T cell clones in the graft, circulation and bone marrow after intestinal transplantation. The full study reports these points: The relatively low number and heterogeneity of intestinal transplant patients limited the conclusions. Early after transplant, peak levels of circulating GvH clones were associated with declines in HvG clones. GvH clones were detected in recipient bone marrow, and some appeared earlier in ileal mucosa or blood, consistent with an intestinal mucosal origin. Patients with donor T cell macrochimerism had high GvH to HvG T cell clonal ratios in their allografts.

Libraries came from the immunoSEQ multiplex PCR assay. For most patients, genomic DNA was isolated using the Qiagen DNeasy Blood and Tissue Kit and was shipped frozen to Adaptive Biotechnologies for TCR sequencing. High-throughput TCR-beta CDR3 sequencing of genomic DNA from most patients was performed by Adaptive Biotechnologies. On the study's bioinformatics: TCR sequencing data were retrieved from Adaptive's ImmunoSEQ software for about 17 patients, whereas a few other patients were processed with MiXCR and VDJtools. To correct CD4 versus CD8 sorting errors, any sequence found in both subsets at a frequency ratio below 5:1 was removed. CDR3 nucleotide sequences shared between donor and recipient were removed because their origin could not be assigned. At least 2-fold expansion over unstimulated cells and a minimum CFSE-low frequency of 0.002% (template counts) or 0.001% (read counts) were required for clones to be classified as alloreactive. Mappable clones were those detected in sequenced pre-transplant spleen, lymph node, or MLR CFSE-low populations of the donor or recipient. The cumulative frequency of alloreactive clones was calculated as a percentage of all sequences, weighted by copy number. The immuneACCESS repertoire file appears here via TCRdb, limited to in-frame rearrangements. These files lack a portion of the clones; in checked studies, under half of the deficit traces to unresolved V genes, and the cause of the others is not known. The V and J calls and clone size come from that table; D and trimming were worked out from the DNA. In all, the sample holds fewer than 110,000 clones, and approximately 93% of those were seen once. Approximately 1.2% of the sample lies in the top ten.

The clonotype originates from a human donor who received an intestinal transplant. This chain is built from TRBV19 and TRBJ1-2, with the D gene too uncertain to name. Material: unstimulated CD8+ T cells sorted from spleen or lymph node cells, obtained before intestinal transplant. The CDR3: CASSISVVYGYTF. The nucleotide sequence reads as follows: TGTGCCAGTAGTATATCAGTTGTCTATGGCTACACCTTC.